This T cell receptor (beta chain) was sequenced during a study of shared clonotypes between healthy human individuals. V gave up 5 bases and J gave up 6 bases, with 17 bases separating them. This CDR3 region has 15 residues. CDR1 is MNHEY, CDR2 SMNVEV, per germline (reference sequence). Sequencing was performed with immunoSEQ multiplex PCR; in TCRdb, only in-frame clones are kept and a portion is missing. The data contain almost 750,000 clones, roughly 72% of them singletons. The receptor's source is a young woman in good health. Sequencing was carried out using memory CD4+ T cells sorted from blood. This sample's subset: CD45RA-negative fraction. The V call is TRBV27, the J call TRBJ2-1; a weak D match, TRBD2 (5 bases). Here the CDR3 reads CASSPPGIGFNEQFF. The CDR3 DNA sequence: TGTGCCAGCAGTCCCCCCGGGATTGGCTTCAATGAGCAGTTCTTC.